Here is one T cell receptor (beta chain) with its context. This receptor's antigen is unknown. No qualities accompany the bases; no much larger clone lies one base away. This entry is derived from a study of CD8+CD57+ T cells in acquired aplastic anemia (dated by TCRdb to the late 2010s). In the study overall: Extracted DNA from sorted CD4+ and CD8+ cells averaged 3.2 ug, ranging from roughly 0.19 to 27.4 ug. CD8+CD57+ expansion was defined as frequency above the mean frequency observed in healthy subjects.

Based on the germline V gene, the CDR1 and CDR2 sequences are SGHRS and YFSETQ. The germline ends are 17 bases apart after V is trimmed by 0 bases and J by 8 bases. Counted from cysteine to phenylalanine, this CDR3 has 15 amino acids. The CDR3 DNA has 45 bases and is translated from base 1. Flow cytometry had shown CD8+CD57+ cell expansion in the patients selected for sequencing. All patients had severe acquired aplastic anemia diagnosed by International Study of Aplastic Anemia and Agranulocytosis and Camitta criteria. No patient had received any therapy when blood was sampled. In this study, sorted CD4+ and CD8+ T cells from the blood of healthy subjects and of severe aplastic anemia patients had their TCR repertoires deep-sequenced. Patients were enrolled in the USA under clinicaltrials.gov protocols 00001620, 01623167, 00001397, 00071045, 00081523 and 00961064. Ficoll-Paque density gradient centrifugation was used to isolate peripheral blood mononuclear cells. Before DNA extraction, CD4+ and CD8+ T cells were sorted by FACS or by magnetic beads.

Points the paper makes about the study in general: Between patients and healthy controls, no significant difference in CD8+ Simpson's diversity was found (P=0.060). About 29 CD8+ CDR3 sequences were found to be shared between patients and controls, but these sequences appeared to be highly expressed in patients and within the immunodominant clones of the patients.

TCR beta VDJ combination and CDR3 sequence profiling used genomic DNA as the template. TCR repertoire sequencing was run on an Illumina HiSeq 2000. The original pipeline was this. TRBV/TRBJ rearrangement plots, CDR3 size and DJ length profiles, and Simpson's diversity index were used to evaluate the repertoires. The immunodominant clone was defined as the most abundant DNA sequence in deep sequencing data. CDR3 amino acid sequences were screened for sharing across subjects and were compared with published repertoires and the VDJdb database. The public sequencing data were trimmed at Q25 with fastp and processed into clonotypes with MiXCR by TCRdb, which kept only in-frame beta chains. When rows share a CDR3 protein, they turn into one entry using the most common DNA and genes. TCRdb assigned the V and J calls; the authors' analysis was not used. Within this sample are under 500,000 distinct CDR3 sequences, with around 32% of them counted one time only. The top ten clonotypes cover about 0.8% of the sample.

This TCR was sampled from a human donor with aplastic anemia. The sequencing sample was made of sorted CD4+, CD8+, or CD8+CD57+ T cells (not recorded which) from PBMCs. Recombination connected TRBV5-1 to TRBJ1-2; perhaps TRBD1 is the D gene, with 5 bases matching. The CDR3 corresponds to CASSLGGMGPSGYTF. The DNA sequence is given as TGCGCCAGCAGCTTGGGAGGGATGGGGCCCAGCGGCTACACCTTC.